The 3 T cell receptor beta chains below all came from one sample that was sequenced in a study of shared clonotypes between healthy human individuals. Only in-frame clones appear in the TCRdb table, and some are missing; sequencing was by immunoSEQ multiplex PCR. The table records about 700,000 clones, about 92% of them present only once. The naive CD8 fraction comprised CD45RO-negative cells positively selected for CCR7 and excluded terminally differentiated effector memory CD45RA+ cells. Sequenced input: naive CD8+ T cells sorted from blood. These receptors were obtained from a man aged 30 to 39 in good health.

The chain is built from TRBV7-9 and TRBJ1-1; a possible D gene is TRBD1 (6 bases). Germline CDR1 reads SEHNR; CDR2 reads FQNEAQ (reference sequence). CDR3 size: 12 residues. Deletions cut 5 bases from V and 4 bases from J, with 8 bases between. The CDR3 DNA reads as TGTGCCAGCAGCCCGGACAGCACTGAAGCTTTCTTT. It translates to CASSPDSTEAFF.

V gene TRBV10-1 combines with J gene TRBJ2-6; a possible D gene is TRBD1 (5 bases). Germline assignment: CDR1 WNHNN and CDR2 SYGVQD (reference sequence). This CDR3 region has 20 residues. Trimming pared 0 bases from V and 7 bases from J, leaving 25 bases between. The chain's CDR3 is CASSESGCLGAWGGANVLTF. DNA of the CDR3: TGCGCCAGCAGTGAGTCTGGGTGTTTAGGGGCTTGGGGCGGAGCCAACGTCCTGACTTTC.

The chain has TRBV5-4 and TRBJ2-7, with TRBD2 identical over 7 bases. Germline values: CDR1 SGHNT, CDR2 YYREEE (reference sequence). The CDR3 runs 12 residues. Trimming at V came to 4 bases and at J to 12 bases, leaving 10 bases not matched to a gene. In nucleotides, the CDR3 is TGTGCCAGCAGCACGAGTCGGGGGGAGTTGTACTTC. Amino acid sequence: CASSTSRGELYF. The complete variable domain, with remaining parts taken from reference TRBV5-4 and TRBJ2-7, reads ETGVTQSPTHLIKTRGQQVTLRCSSQSGHNTVSWYQQALGQGPQFIFQYYREEENGRGNFPPRFSGLQFPNYSSELNVNALELDDSALYLCASSTSRGELYFGPGTRLTVT.